A selection of T cell receptor beta chains follows, all from one sample in a study of T cells after yellow fever vaccination. Each CDR3 protein is one row after TCRdb ran MiXCR on the 5' RACE reads. The sample contains about 30,000 distinct CDR3 sequences, 3.5% to 5% of which appear only once. The sequencing here drew on CD8+ T cells sorted from PBMCs, taken 5 days after the yellow fever booster vaccination. The receptors were sampled from a man aged 25-45 years who received the YFV17D yellow fever vaccine. Both conserved end residues are part of each CDR3. A D gene is named only where the DNA matches it firmly. Clone sizes are shown as how often the clone was seen (once, few, many) or a class if it is expanded.

J	length	D	V	size	CDR3	DNA
TRBJ2-7	14	.	TRBV18	many	CASSPLDTHYEQYF	TGTGCCAGCTCACCCCTGGACACACATTACGAGCAGTACTTC
TRBJ1-2	15	.	TRBV11-2	many	CASSLGVGATYGYTF	TGTGCCAGCAGCTTAGGAGTGGGCGCGACGTATGGCTACACCTTC
TRBJ2-4	16	.	TRBV23-1	many	CASSQPTGYAKNIQYF	TGCGCCAGCAGTCAACCTACAGGGTACGCCAAAAACATTCAGTACTTC
TRBJ1-5	14	.	TRBV5-1	many	CASSLRFNNQPQHF	TGCGCCAGCAGCTTGCGATTTAACAATCAGCCCCAGCATTTT
TRBJ2-5	13	.	TRBV15	many	CATKQRPQETQYF	TGTGCCACCAAACAGCGGCCCCAAGAGACCCAGTACTTC
TRBJ2-7	13	TRBD1	TRBV28	many	CASSSGTGYEQYF	TGTGCCAGCAGTTCCGGGACAGGGTACGAGCAGTACTTC
TRBJ1-5	15	.	TRBV4-3	many	CASSQSVGGNQPQHF	TGCGCCAGCAGCCAAAGCGTGGGTGGCAATCAGCCCCAGCATTTT
TRBJ2-4	16	.	TRBV12-3/TRBV12-4	many	CASSLEVRLAKNIQYF	TGTGCCAGCAGTTTAGAGGTCAGACTAGCCAAAAACATTCAGTACTTC
TRBJ2-7	14	TRBD2	TRBV5-6	medium-sized	CASSPTGLRYEQYF	TGTGCCAGCAGCCCGACGGGACTACGCTACGAGCAGTACTTC
TRBJ2-5	15	.	TRBV12-3/TRBV12-4	many	CASSFQGGNLETQYF	TGTGCCAGCAGTTTTCAGGGGGGGAATCTGGAGACCCAGTACTTC
TRBJ2-7	14	.	TRBV4-3	many	CASSQAGGPWEQYF	TGCGCCAGCAGCCAAGCCGGAGGGCCGTGGGAGCAGTACTTC
TRBJ2-5	13	.	TRBV5-6	many	CASSSWGEETQYF	TGTGCCAGCAGCTCCTGGGGAGAAGAGACCCAGTACTTC
TRBJ2-7	15	TRBD1	TRBV6-1	many	CASGISGQSSYEQYF	TGTGCCAGCGGAATTTCGGGACAGAGCTCCTACGAGCAGTACTTC
TRBJ2-7	15	.	TRBV19	many	CASSNGRGGSYEQYF	TGTGCCAGTAGTAACGGTAGAGGTGGCTCCTACGAGCAGTACTTC
TRBJ2-4	14	.	TRBV20-1	many	CSASNKWEQNIQYF	TGCAGTGCTAGTAATAAGTGGGAACAAAACATTCAGTACTTC
TRBJ2-7	14	.	TRBV7-9	many	CASSGIADPYEQYF	TGTGCCAGCAGCGGTATAGCGGATCCCTACGAGCAGTACTTC